This record looks at one T cell receptor beta chain sequence and its context. These data come from a study of blood T cell repertoires in COVID-19. For the study at large: Sources were T cells, B-cell-depleted T cells, or PBMCs; the material itself was cDNA or gDNA.

The assay was immunoSEQ multiplex PCR, and TCRdb's table has in-frame clones only and misses some. The table has 130,000 to 150,000 clones, approximately 90% seen once. This clonotype was sampled from a woman aged 55-70 years with active COVID-19. Source material: peripheral blood.

CDR3 coding DNA: TGTGCCAGTAGTGCCAGGGTCGGCTATGGCTACACCTTC. This sequence encodes CASSARVGYGYTF. This chain uses TRBV19 with TRBJ1-2, with D possibly TRBD1 on 5 matching bases. The CDR3 totals 13 residues. The germline V and J ends were trimmed by 5 bases and 4 bases, with 11 bases remaining between them. Germline CDR1 and CDR2: LNHDA and SQIVND (reference sequence). Variable domain in full (rest from reference TRBV19 and TRBJ1-2): DGGITQSPKYLFRKEGQNVTLSCEQNLNHDAMYWYRQDPGQGLRLIYYSQIVNDFQKGDIAEGYSVSREKKESFPLTVTSAQKNPTAFYLCASSARVGYGYTFGSGTRLTVV.